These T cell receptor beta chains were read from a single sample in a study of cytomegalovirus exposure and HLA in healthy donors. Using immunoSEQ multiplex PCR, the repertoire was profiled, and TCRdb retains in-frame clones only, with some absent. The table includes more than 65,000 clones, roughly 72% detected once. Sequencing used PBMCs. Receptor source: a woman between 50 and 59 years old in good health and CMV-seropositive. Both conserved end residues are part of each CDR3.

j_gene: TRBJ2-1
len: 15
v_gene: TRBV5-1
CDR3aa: CASSAGTPQNNEQFF

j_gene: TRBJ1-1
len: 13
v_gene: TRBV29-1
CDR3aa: CSVVGQGDTEAFF

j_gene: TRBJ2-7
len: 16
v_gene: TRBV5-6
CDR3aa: CASTRWSSGLRGEQYF

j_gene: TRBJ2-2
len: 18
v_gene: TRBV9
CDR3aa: CASSAPGRALTNTGELFF

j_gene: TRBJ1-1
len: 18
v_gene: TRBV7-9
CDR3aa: CASSLAAITGNVNTEAFF

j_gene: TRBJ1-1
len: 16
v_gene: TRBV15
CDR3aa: CATSREVAILNTEAFF

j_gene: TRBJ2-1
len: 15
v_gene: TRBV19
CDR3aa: CASSPRTSGSIEQFF

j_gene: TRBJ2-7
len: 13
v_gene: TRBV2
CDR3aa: CASKDRATYEQYF

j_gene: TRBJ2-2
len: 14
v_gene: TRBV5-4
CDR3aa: CASRPGTATGELFF

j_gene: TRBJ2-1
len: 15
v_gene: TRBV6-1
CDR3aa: CASSDTGTDYNEQFF

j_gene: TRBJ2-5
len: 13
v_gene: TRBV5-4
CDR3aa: CASSLKLGETQYF

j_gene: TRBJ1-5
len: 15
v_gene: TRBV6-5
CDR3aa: CASRNTGTSNQPQHF

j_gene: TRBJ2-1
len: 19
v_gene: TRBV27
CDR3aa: CASSLSEGLAGAVYNEQFF

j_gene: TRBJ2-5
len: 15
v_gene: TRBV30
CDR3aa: CAWSSLAVPQETQYF

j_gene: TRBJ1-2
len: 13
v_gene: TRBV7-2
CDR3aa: CASSLAGATGYTF

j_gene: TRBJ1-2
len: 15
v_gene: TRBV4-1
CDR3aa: CASSQPQTGIYGYTF

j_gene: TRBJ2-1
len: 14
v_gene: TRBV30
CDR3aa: CAWSKAGVRYGQFF

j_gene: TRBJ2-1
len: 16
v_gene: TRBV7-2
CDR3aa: CASSLSDRGRFNEQFF

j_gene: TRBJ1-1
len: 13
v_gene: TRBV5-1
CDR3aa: CASSPGGATEAFF

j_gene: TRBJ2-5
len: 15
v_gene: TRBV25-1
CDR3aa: CASSHQGGRGETQYF

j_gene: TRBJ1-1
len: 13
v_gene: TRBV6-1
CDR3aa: CASSPNLNTEAFF

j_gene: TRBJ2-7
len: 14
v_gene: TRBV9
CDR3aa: CASSVGQGAYEQYF

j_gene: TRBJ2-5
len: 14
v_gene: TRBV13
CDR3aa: CASSLDPSPGTQYF

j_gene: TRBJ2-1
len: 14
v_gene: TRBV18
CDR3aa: CASSPFGGNNEQFF

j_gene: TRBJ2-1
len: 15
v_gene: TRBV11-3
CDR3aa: CASSDSGASYNEQFF

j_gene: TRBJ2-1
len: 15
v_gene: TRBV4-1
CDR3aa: CASSQGTGPYNEQFF

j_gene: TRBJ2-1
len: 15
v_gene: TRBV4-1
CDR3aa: CASSSGTSVNNEQFF

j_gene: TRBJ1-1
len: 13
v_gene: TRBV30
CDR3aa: CAWRDAGFTEAFF

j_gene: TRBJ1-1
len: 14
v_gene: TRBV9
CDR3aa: CASSPGTEGTEAFF

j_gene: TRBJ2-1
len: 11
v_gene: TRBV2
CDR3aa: CASSQVDEQFF

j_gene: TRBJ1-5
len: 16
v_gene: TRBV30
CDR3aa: CAWRRQGYDSNQPQHF

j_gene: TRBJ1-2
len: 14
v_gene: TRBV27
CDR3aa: CASSLSQGLGGYTF

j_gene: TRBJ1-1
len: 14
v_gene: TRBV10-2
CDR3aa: CASSEGGPGTEAFF

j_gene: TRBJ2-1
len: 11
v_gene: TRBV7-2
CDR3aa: CANDQAGEQFF

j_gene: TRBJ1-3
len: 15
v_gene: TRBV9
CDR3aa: CASSAYWDRGNTIYF

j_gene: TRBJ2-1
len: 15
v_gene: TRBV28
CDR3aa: CASSLWGTAFDEQFF